Presented here are 9 T cell receptor beta chains from one specimen sequenced in a study of T-cell memory formation after mild COVID-19. One entry per CDR3 protein results from TCRdb running MiXCR on the 5' RACE reads. The sample shows roughly 500,000 distinct CDR3 sequences, roughly 22% of them seen only once. The sequencing input was PBMCs or a T cell subset sorted from them (not recorded which). These receptors originate from an adult woman who had mild COVID-19 (a few samples of this study predate the infection). Cell type and time point are not known.

The chain carries TRBV5-1 and TRBJ2-7, with D unresolved. CDR3 length equals 12 residues. V was clipped by 1 base and J by 7 bases, with 9 bases between them. Germline loops: CDR1 SGHRS, CDR2 YFSETQ. CDR3 in DNA: TGCGCCAGCAGCTTGAACAGTCAGGAGCAGTACTTC. It specifies CASSLNSQEQYF.

The chain combines TRBV4-1 with TRBJ1-2; D ambiguous. Germline assignment: CDR1 MGHRA and CDR2 YSYEKL. The CDR3 is 14 residues long. Trimming pared 4 bases from V and 6 bases from J, leaving 15 bases between. CDR3 nucleotide sequence: TGCGCCAGCAGCCGCCTTGGACCTAAGGATGGCTACACCTTC. Translated, it gives CASSRLGPKDGYTF.

The chain recombines TRBV4-1 with TRBJ2-1; maybe TRBD2 (7 bases). The CDR3 is 15 amino acids. From germline, CDR1 is MGHRA and CDR2 YSYEKL. Trimming took 0 bases from V and 4 from J, leaving 10 bases between them. CDR3 nucleotide sequence: TGCGCCAGCAGCCAAGAAAGGGGGGGGTACAATGAGCAGTTCTTC. Encoded protein: CASSQERGGYNEQFF.

The chain joins TRBV7-8 to TRBJ1-2; 7 bases line up with TRBD1. CDR3 length: 13 amino acids. From germline, CDR1 is SGHVS and CDR2 FQNEAQ. J was trimmed by 0 bases and V by 10 bases; bases with no gene match: 5. As DNA, the CDR3 is TGTGCCACTTCGACAGGGACTAACTATGGCTACACCTTC. Its translation is CATSTGTNYGYTF.

The V and J genes are TRBV6-5 and TRBJ2-7; 10 bases map to TRBD1. Germline lookup yields CDR1 MNHEY and CDR2 SVGAGI. CDR3 size: 14 residues. Trimming removed 6 bases from V and 5 bases from J; junction bases left unmatched: 7. This chain's CDR3 is CASRQDRGLNEQYF. In DNA, the CDR3 is TGTGCCAGCAGACAGGACAGGGGGTTAAACGAGCAGTACTTC.

This clonotype has only one observation. The V gene is TRBV24-1, the J gene TRBJ1-1, with D possibly TRBD1 on 6 matching bases. The V gene lost 4 bases and the J gene lost 5 bases, with 13 bases spanning the gap. The CDR3 is made up of 14 amino acids. Germline CDR1 is KGHDR and CDR2 is SFDVKD. In nucleotides, the CDR3 is TGTGCCACCAGTGACCACAGGGTAGGGACTGAAGCTTTCTTT. Its protein product is CATSDHRVGTEAFF.

Only a few counts were recorded for this clonotype. The rearrangement uses TRBV4-2 and TRBJ2-3; 7 bases line up with TRBD2. The germline gives CDR1 LGHNA, CDR2 YNFKEQ. With V trimmed by 0 bases and J by 5 bases, 14 bases remained unmatched. The CDR3 contains 18 residues. Written as DNA, the CDR3 is TGTGCCAGCAGCCAAGATCAAGGAGGACTAGGATTTAAAGATACGCAGTATTTT. Translating it yields CASSQDQGGLGFKDTQYF.

This clonotype has only a few counts. The DNA for the CDR3 is TGCAGTGCTCCCCGCAGCCTACTCCAAGAGACCCAGTACTTC. It codes for CSAPRSLLQETQYF. This chain connects TRBV20-1 to TRBJ2-5; D remains unclear. The germline gives CDR1 DFQATT, CDR2 SNEGSKA (reference sequence). This CDR3 spans 14 amino acids. The V end lost 5 bases, the J end lost 1 base, and 14 bases lay between the germline ends.

In its sample, this clonotype was seen a few times. The V gene is TRBV27, the J gene TRBJ2-7, with D perhaps given as TRBD1 or TRBD2 (5 bases each). Trimming removed 0 bases at V and 2 bases at J, with 11 bases between. The CDR3 totals 15 residues. Looked up from germline, CDR1 is MNHEY and CDR2 is SMNVEV (reference sequence). CDR3 loop: CASSLSGVGAYEQYF. CDR3 in DNA: TGTGCCAGCAGTTTATCGGGGGTTGGTGCCTACGAGCAGTACTTC.